This T cell receptor (beta chain) derives from a study of T cells after yellow fever vaccination. Study background: Preparation of the low-cell-number fractions used SMART-Seq v4 Ultra Low Input.

Each CDR3 protein gets one entry after TCRdb re-called the 5' RACE reads with MiXCR. The sample has around 50,000 distinct CDR3 sequences, around 7% seen once. Concerning this clonotype: Its antigen remains unidentified.

General observations from the study: Shared CD4/CD8 clonotypes were a small share, likely from convergent recombination. Highly abundant clonotypes carried over from the bulk population could end up in FACS-sorted repertoires as contaminants. The study re-detected most primary-vaccination clones after the booster (approximately 96% CD4, 80% to 90% CD8).

Germline CDR1 and CDR2: SGHTA and FQGNSA. Trimming removed 3 bases from V and 4 bases from J, with 11 bases in between. The CDR3 extends over 14 amino acids. The sequence derives from a young man who received the YFV17D yellow fever vaccine. The starting material was CD8+ T cells sorted from PBMCs, obtained around 15 days after the first yellow fever vaccination. The rearrangement links TRBV7-2 to TRBJ2-3; D is undetermined. Written as DNA, the CDR3 is TGTGCCAGCAGCTTCTCACTTGATTCAGATACGCAGTATTTT. This codes for CASSFSLDSDTQYF.